Listed here is a single TCR beta chain. The antigen is not known. The sample belongs to a study of blood T cells in healthy people across ages. Study-level results: It was held that the diversity estimates obtained from one million T cells were underestimates.

The CDR3 is made up of 16 amino acids. The V and J ends lost 4 bases and 3 bases respectively, with 19 bases between them. Germline values: CDR1 SGHVS, CDR2 FQNEAQ. Sample-barcoded 5' priming and a J-beta primer mix drove a second PCR of roughly 7 to 11 cycles. MiXCR, applied by TCRdb to the 5' RACE reads, yields one record per CDR3 protein. The sample has approximately 850,000 distinct CDR3 sequences; 58% are singletons. Sequencing input: blood. This chain uses TRBV7-8 with TRBJ2-7, with D maybe TRBD1 (6 bases). The sequence was obtained from a man in his thirties or forties in good health. CDR3 sequence (DNA): TGTGCCAGCAGCTCAAAGACCCGACGGGACAACTACGAGCAGTACTTC. This gives the protein CASSSKTRRDNYEQYF.